This is a list of T cell receptor beta chains from one sample in a study of T cell responses to AZD1222 COVID-19 vaccine. Data came from immunoSEQ multiplex PCR; TCRdb stores just in-frame clones and leaves some out. Here the sample spans approximately 140,000 clones, about 90% being singletons. The sequencing here drew on peripheral blood, taken on day 0 of AZD1222 vaccination. These receptors were collected from an adult in good health. Both conserved end residues are part of each CDR3. A D gene is named only where the DNA matches it firmly.

CDR3aa | CDR3nt | j_gene | v_gene | d_gene
CATREPGTGVYGYTF | TGTGCCACCCGGGAACCCGGGACAGGGGTCTATGGCTACACCTTC | TRBJ1-2 | TRBV6-5 | TRBD1
CASSQVGGGEQYF | TGCGCCAGCAGCCAAGTTGGAGGGGGCGAGCAGTACTTC | TRBJ2-7 | TRBV4-1 | NA
CASSVGDSYEQYF | TGTGCCAGCAGCGTAGGGGACTCCTACGAGCAGTACTTC | TRBJ2-7 | TRBV9 | NA
CASSSLPSGNYEQYF | TGTGCCAGCAGCTCTCTCCCTAGCGGAAACTACGAGCAGTACTTC | TRBJ2-7 | TRBV7-9 | TRBD2
CASSTGQVYEQYF | TGTGCCAGCAGTACGGGACAGGTCTACGAGCAGTACTTC | TRBJ2-7 | TRBV12-3/TRBV12-4 | TRBD1
CASSQASGRSPGELFF | TGTGCCAGCAGCCAGGCTAGCGGGAGATCCCCCGGGGAGCTGTTTTTT | TRBJ2-2 | TRBV9 | TRBD2
CASSGASGGQSPLHF | TGTGCCAGCAGTGGAGCCTCAGGGGGGCAGTCACCCCTCCACTTT | TRBJ1-6 | TRBV2 | TRBD1
CASSPTSNTEAFF | TGTGCCAGCAGCCCGACAAGCAACACTGAAGCTTTCTTT | TRBJ1-1 | TRBV11-3 | NA
CASSFRDPRTDTQYF | TGTGCCAGCAGCTTCCGGGACCCAAGAACAGATACGCAGTATTTT | TRBJ2-3 | TRBV11-2 | NA
CASSLSSGGRFYEQYF | TGTGCCAGCAGTTTATCGAGCGGGGGCCGATTCTACGAGCAGTACTTC | TRBJ2-7 | TRBV27 | TRBD2